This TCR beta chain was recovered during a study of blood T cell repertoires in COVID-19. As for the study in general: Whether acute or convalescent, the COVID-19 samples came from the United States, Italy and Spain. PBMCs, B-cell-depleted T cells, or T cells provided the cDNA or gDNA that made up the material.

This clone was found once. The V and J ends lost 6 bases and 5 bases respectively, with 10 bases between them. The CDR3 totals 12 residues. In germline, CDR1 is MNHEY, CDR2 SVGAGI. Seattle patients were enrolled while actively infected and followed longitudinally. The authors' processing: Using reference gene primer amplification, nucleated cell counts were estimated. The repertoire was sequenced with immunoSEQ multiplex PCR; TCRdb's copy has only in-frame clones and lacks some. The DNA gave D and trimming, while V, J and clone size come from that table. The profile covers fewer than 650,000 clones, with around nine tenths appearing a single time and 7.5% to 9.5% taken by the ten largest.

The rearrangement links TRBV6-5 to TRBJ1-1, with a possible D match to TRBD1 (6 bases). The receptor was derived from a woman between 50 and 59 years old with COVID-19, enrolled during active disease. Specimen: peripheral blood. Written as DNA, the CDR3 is TGTGCCAGCAGGGGGGGGGCAACTGAAGCTTTCTTT. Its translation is CASRGGATEAFF.